A selection of T cell receptor beta chains follows, all from one sample in a study of blood T cells in healthy people across ages. Each CDR3 protein is one row after TCRdb ran MiXCR on the 5' RACE reads. This sample has 800,000 or so distinct CDR3 sequences, with approximately 25% found just once. This same sample was also part of a study on T cells of mothers and their children.

The sequencing input was blood. The receptors originated from a boy aged 5-17 years in good health. CDR3s include the opening cysteine and the closing phenylalanine or tryptophan. A D gene is named only where the DNA matches it firmly. Size is omitted from some rows. Given values are once, few, many or a class for expanded clones.

j_call: TRBJ2-2; d_call: TRBD2; clone_size: NA; v_call: TRBV6-5; cdr3_nt: TGTGCCACCTATACTAGCGGGAGACTCACCGGGGAGCTGTTTTTT; cdr3_aa: CATYTSGRLTGELFF
j_call: TRBJ2-5; d_call: TRBD1; clone_size: few; v_call: TRBV28; cdr3_nt: TGTGCCAGCAGCCACGAGCCCGGTTGGGGGACAGCAAGAGAGACCCAGTACTTC; cdr3_aa: CASSHEPGWGTARETQYF
j_call: TRBJ2-7; d_call: NA; clone_size: NA; v_call: TRBV29-1; cdr3_nt: TGCAGCGTTGAAGATGGCATCTACGAGCAGTACTTC; cdr3_aa: CSVEDGIYEQYF
j_call: TRBJ2-5; d_call: NA; clone_size: NA; v_call: TRBV12-3/TRBV12-4; cdr3_nt: TGTGCCAGCAGTTTAGCTCTCCGCGACCAAGAGACCCAGTACTTC; cdr3_aa: CASSLALRDQETQYF
j_call: TRBJ1-6; d_call: TRBD1; clone_size: few; v_call: TRBV7-9; cdr3_nt: TGTGCCAGCCTTGGACAGGGGGATTCACCCCTCCACTTT; cdr3_aa: CASLGQGDSPLHF
j_call: TRBJ2-5; d_call: NA; clone_size: NA; v_call: TRBV12-3/TRBV12-4; cdr3_nt: TGTGCCAGCAGTTTTCGGCTTGGCAGGGGACAAGGAGAGACCCAGTACTTC; cdr3_aa: CASSFRLGRGQGETQYF
j_call: TRBJ2-5; d_call: NA; clone_size: few; v_call: TRBV12-3/TRBV12-4; cdr3_nt: TGTGCCAGCAGTTTAGATCCAAAACAAGAGACCCAGTACTTC; cdr3_aa: CASSLDPKQETQYF
j_call: TRBJ1-3; d_call: NA; clone_size: once; v_call: TRBV28; cdr3_nt: TGTGCCAGCAGTTTAGCTCAGTCCTCTGGAAACACCATATATTTT; cdr3_aa: CASSLAQSSGNTIYF
j_call: TRBJ1-2; d_call: NA; clone_size: few; v_call: TRBV18; cdr3_nt: TGTGCCAGCTCACCGAGCAGCCAAACCACGGTCTATGGCTACACCTTC; cdr3_aa: CASSPSSQTTVYGYTF
j_call: TRBJ2-7; d_call: NA; clone_size: NA; v_call: TRBV7-9; cdr3_nt: TGTGCCAGCAGCCCAAGGGTGAGCGAGCAGTACTTC; cdr3_aa: CASSPRVSEQYF
j_call: TRBJ2-5; d_call: NA; clone_size: few; v_call: TRBV29-1; cdr3_nt: TGCAGCGTTGAAGGGCAGTCCACGACCCAGTACTTC; cdr3_aa: CSVEGQSTTQYF
j_call: TRBJ2-1; d_call: NA; clone_size: NA; v_call: TRBV12-3/TRBV12-4; cdr3_nt: TGTGCCAGCTTGAGGGAGGCCCCCTACAATGAGCAGTTCTTC; cdr3_aa: CASLREAPYNEQFF
j_call: TRBJ2-7; d_call: NA; clone_size: few; v_call: TRBV6-4; cdr3_nt: TGTGCCAGCAGTTCCCCCGCGCGGGATAGCGCCCCCTACGAGCAGTACTTC; cdr3_aa: CASSSPARDSAPYEQYF
j_call: TRBJ2-2; d_call: NA; clone_size: NA; v_call: TRBV25-1; cdr3_nt: TGTGCCAGCAGTGATGGCAGCAACACCGGGGAGCTGTTTTTT; cdr3_aa: CASSDGSNTGELFF
j_call: TRBJ2-6; d_call: NA; clone_size: few; v_call: TRBV11-2; cdr3_nt: TGTGCCAGCAGCTTAGTAAGCGGCAGGGCTACCGGCTCTGGGGCCAACGTCCCGACTTTC; cdr3_aa: CASSLVSGRATGSGANVPTF
j_call: TRBJ1-1; d_call: TRBD1; clone_size: NA; v_call: TRBV30; cdr3_nt: TGTGCCTGGAAAGGGGACAGGGGTGAGGCTTTCTTT; cdr3_aa: CAWKGDRGEAFF
j_call: TRBJ2-7; d_call: NA; clone_size: NA; v_call: TRBV7-3; cdr3_nt: TGTGCCAGCAGCTTACAGGGCTCCTTGAGCGAGCAGTACTTC; cdr3_aa: CASSLQGSLSEQYF
j_call: TRBJ2-7; d_call: NA; clone_size: NA; v_call: TRBV29-1; cdr3_nt: TGCAGCGTGGCTGGGGGGAATGGGGACGAGCAGTACTTC; cdr3_aa: CSVAGGNGDEQYF
j_call: TRBJ2-7; d_call: TRBD1; clone_size: NA; v_call: TRBV5-1; cdr3_nt: TGCGCCAGCAGCTTGGGATCGACAGGGGGCGGTTACGAGCAGTACTTC; cdr3_aa: CASSLGSTGGGYEQYF
j_call: TRBJ2-7; d_call: TRBD2; clone_size: NA; v_call: TRBV7-2; cdr3_nt: TGTGCCAGCAGCCCTGGACTAGCGGGGGGCCACACCTACGTAGAGCAGTACTTC; cdr3_aa: CASSPGLAGGHTYVEQYF
j_call: TRBJ1-2; d_call: NA; clone_size: NA; v_call: TRBV4-3; cdr3_nt: TGCGCCAGCAGCCAAGTGGCGGTGGGGGCGGAAGATGGCTACACCTTC; cdr3_aa: CASSQVAVGAEDGYTF
j_call: TRBJ2-7; d_call: NA; clone_size: NA; v_call: TRBV21-1; cdr3_nt: TGTGCCAGCAGCAAAGAGGGGACAGTCGACGAGCAGTACTTC; cdr3_aa: CASSKEGTVDEQYF
j_call: TRBJ2-7; d_call: TRBD2; clone_size: many; v_call: TRBV3-1; cdr3_nt: TGTGCCAGCAGCCATCCTAGCGGGAGATCCTACGAGCAGTACTTC; cdr3_aa: CASSHPSGRSYEQYF
j_call: TRBJ2-7; d_call: TRBD1; clone_size: NA; v_call: TRBV7-2; cdr3_nt: TGTGCCAGCAGCTTCGACGGGACAGGGTTCTACGAGCAGTACTTC; cdr3_aa: CASSFDGTGFYEQYF
j_call: TRBJ2-5; d_call: NA; clone_size: NA; v_call: TRBV10-3; cdr3_nt: TGTGCCATCAGTGATCCCCCCCAAGAGACCCAGTACTTC; cdr3_aa: CAISDPPQETQYF
j_call: TRBJ2-7; d_call: TRBD2; clone_size: few; v_call: TRBV20-1; cdr3_nt: TGCAGTGCTAGAGATAGGACTAGCGGCTCCTACGAGCAGTACTTC; cdr3_aa: CSARDRTSGSYEQYF
j_call: TRBJ2-5; d_call: NA; clone_size: few; v_call: TRBV12-3/TRBV12-4; cdr3_nt: TGTGCCAGCAGTTTTCTCGTTGAGGGGGAACTCGAAGAGACCCAGTACTTC; cdr3_aa: CASSFLVEGELEETQYF
j_call: TRBJ1-4; d_call: NA; clone_size: few; v_call: TRBV3-1; cdr3_nt: TGTGCCAGCAGCCAACCGGGGCCTAATGAAAAACTGTTTTTT; cdr3_aa: CASSQPGPNEKLFF
j_call: TRBJ1-2; d_call: NA; clone_size: NA; v_call: TRBV7-2; cdr3_nt: TGTGCCAGCAGCCCCCCGGGTGGGTCCCTCGGGTATGGCTACACCTTC; cdr3_aa: CASSPPGGSLGYGYTF
j_call: TRBJ1-2; d_call: NA; clone_size: once; v_call: TRBV12-5; cdr3_nt: TGTGCTAGTGTCCCCGCGGGGAACAACTATGGCTACACCTTC; cdr3_aa: CASVPAGNNYGYTF
j_call: TRBJ2-3; d_call: TRBD1; clone_size: NA; v_call: TRBV7-2; cdr3_nt: TGTGCCAGCAGCTTATACGGACAGGGATACACGGATACGCAGTATTTT; cdr3_aa: CASSLYGQGYTDTQYF
j_call: TRBJ2-7; d_call: TRBD2; clone_size: NA; v_call: TRBV7-9; cdr3_nt: TGTGCCAGCAGCTTTTCCCAGGGACTAGTCTCCCACGAGCAGTACTTC; cdr3_aa: CASSFSQGLVSHEQYF
j_call: TRBJ2-1; d_call: TRBD2; clone_size: NA; v_call: TRBV25-1; cdr3_nt: TGTGCCAGCAGTGTGAGTAGCGGGGGGGCGAGCTCCTACAATGAGCAGTTCTTC; cdr3_aa: CASSVSSGGASSYNEQFF
j_call: TRBJ2-1; d_call: NA; clone_size: few; v_call: TRBV24-1; cdr3_nt: TGTGCCACCAGTGATTTGTACCAAAAGACCAATGAGCAGTTCTTC; cdr3_aa: CATSDLYQKTNEQFF
j_call: TRBJ2-5; d_call: NA; clone_size: NA; v_call: TRBV20-1; cdr3_nt: TGCAGTGCTAGAGATCCAGCTGCAGTCTTC; cdr3_aa: CSARDPAAVF
j_call: TRBJ2-7; d_call: TRBD1; clone_size: NA; v_call: TRBV20-1; cdr3_nt: TGCAGTGCTAGAGATCCCCTCGACAGGGGACCTCGGGAGCAGTACTTC; cdr3_aa: CSARDPLDRGPREQYF
j_call: TRBJ2-7; d_call: TRBD1; clone_size: NA; v_call: TRBV27; cdr3_nt: TGTGCCGGCAAAGACCTCCGGGACAGCTCCTACGAGCAGTACTTC; cdr3_aa: CAGKDLRDSSYEQYF
j_call: TRBJ1-4; d_call: NA; clone_size: few; v_call: TRBV28; cdr3_nt: TGTGCCAGCAGTCCGGACGGAGAAACTAATGAAAAACTGTTTTTT; cdr3_aa: CASSPDGETNEKLFF
j_call: TRBJ1-1; d_call: NA; clone_size: NA; v_call: TRBV5-1; cdr3_nt: TGCGCCAGCAGCTTGGGCCGCCTCTGGACAGCGAACACTGAAGCTTTCTTT; cdr3_aa: CASSLGRLWTANTEAFF
j_call: TRBJ2-3; d_call: NA; clone_size: NA; v_call: TRBV20-1; cdr3_nt: TGCAGTGCTAGAGATCAAGGGGCTAGCCGAGGGTCCGATACGCAGTATTTT; cdr3_aa: CSARDQGASRGSDTQYF
j_call: TRBJ1-5; d_call: NA; clone_size: few; v_call: TRBV7-2; cdr3_nt: TGTGCCAGTGGAGGTCCGGGTAGCAATCAGCCCCAGCATTTT; cdr3_aa: CASGGPGSNQPQHF
j_call: TRBJ1-3; d_call: NA; clone_size: NA; v_call: TRBV29-1; cdr3_nt: TGCAGCGTCCAAGCCGGAGTTGACACCATATATTTT; cdr3_aa: CSVQAGVDTIYF
j_call: TRBJ1-1; d_call: NA; clone_size: few; v_call: TRBV19; cdr3_nt: TGTGCCAGTAGTGAGGGAGGGCTCACTGAAGCTTTCTTT; cdr3_aa: CASSEGGLTEAFF
j_call: TRBJ2-7; d_call: TRBD1; clone_size: NA; v_call: TRBV12-3/TRBV12-4; cdr3_nt: TGTGCCAGCAGGCCGACCGGACAGGGCTACGAGCAGTACTTC; cdr3_aa: CASRPTGQGYEQYF
j_call: TRBJ2-5; d_call: NA; clone_size: few; v_call: TRBV20-1; cdr3_nt: TGCAGTGCGGAGCGAGGGGGGCTTCAAGAGACCCAGTACTTC; cdr3_aa: CSAERGGLQETQYF
j_call: TRBJ2-7; d_call: NA; clone_size: few; v_call: TRBV28; cdr3_nt: TGTGCCAGCAGTTTTCAGGACTCCTACGAGCAGTACTTC; cdr3_aa: CASSFQDSYEQYF
j_call: TRBJ2-1; d_call: TRBD1; clone_size: NA; v_call: TRBV6-2/TRBV6-3; cdr3_nt: TGTGCCAGCAGCCGAGCCGACAGGGTCAATGAGCAGTTCTTC; cdr3_aa: CASSRADRVNEQFF
j_call: TRBJ2-1; d_call: TRBD1; clone_size: few; v_call: TRBV19; cdr3_nt: TGTGCCAGTAGTATAATCCCGGGACAGGCGGACAATGAGCAGTTCTTC; cdr3_aa: CASSIIPGQADNEQFF
j_call: TRBJ2-7; d_call: TRBD1; clone_size: NA; v_call: TRBV12-3/TRBV12-4; cdr3_nt: TGTGCCAGCAGCCTTCTCTGGACAGGGCTGGTCTACGAGCAGTACTTC; cdr3_aa: CASSLLWTGLVYEQYF